Shown below are 14 T cell receptor beta chains from a single sample sequenced in a study of T cells in Graves' hyperthyroidism and ophthalmopathy (dated by TCRdb to 2018 to 2020). The library was prepared using multiplex PCR. Instrument on record: Illumina HiSeq 2000. The TCR beta CDR3 regions were amplified from RNA transcripts. For the first round of RT-PCR on the TCR CDR3, the HTBI primer set was used together with the Qiagen OneStep RT-PCR kit. TCRdb handled the public reads itself, with Q25 trimming in fastp and clone calling in MiXCR, and kept productive beta chains. Identical CDR3 protein sequences are pooled into one entry, listed with their most common genes and DNA. The sample table holds 250,000 to 300,000 distinct CDR3 sequences, of which about a sixth were seen once. The ten largest clones take up around 57% of the sample. Input material: blood. Source of these receptors: a woman aged 55-70 years with Graves' ophthalmopathy.

This clonotype has a count of ten or more. The chain is built from TRBV7-9 and TRBJ2-1, with TRBD1 identical over 7 bases. The junction had 8 bases not matched to a gene; V was cut back by 6 bases and J by 9 bases. The CDR3 consists of 13 residues. The germline V gene has CDR1 SEHNR and CDR2 FQNEAQ (reference sequence). CDR3 region: CASRYSRDSEQFF. For the CDR3, the DNA is TGTGCCAGCAGATACTCTCGGGACAGTGAGCAGTTCTTC.

V usage is TRBV2 and J usage is TRBJ2-1; tentatively, D is TRBD2 (6 bases). Per the germline V gene, CDR1 is SNHLY and CDR2 is FYNNEI. This CDR3 is 15 amino acids long. V was shortened by 7 bases and J by 5 bases, with 18 bases between the two germline ends. As DNA, the CDR3 is TGTGCCAGCACCCTGACCGGGGGTTGGGACAATGAGCAGTTCTTC. It codes for CASTLTGGWDNEQFF.

This clonotype showed up just a few times. The rearrangement links TRBV20-1 to TRBJ2-4; unclear D gene. The V gene lost 1 base and the J gene lost 2 bases, with 6 bases spanning the gap. In germline, CDR1 is DFQATT, CDR2 SNEGSKA (reference sequence). CDR3 length: 13 residues. This chain's CDR3 is CSARVGTKNIQYF. Here the CDR3 DNA reads TGCAGTGCTAGAGTTGGGACCAAAAACATTCAGTACTTC.

In its sample, this clonotype was seen a few times. The chain recombines TRBV5-1 with TRBJ1-4; D not resolved. The CDR3 extends over 15 amino acids. Germline CDR1 reads SGHRS; CDR2 reads YFSETQ. The V and J ends lost 0 bases and 8 bases respectively, with 14 bases between them. Here the CDR3 DNA reads TGCGCCAGCAGCTTGGGGTTCAGGAGGGAGGAAAAACTGTTTTTT. Translation gives CASSLGFRREEKLFF.

Ten or more counts support this clonotype. The chain recombines TRBV19 with TRBJ2-1, with D perhaps matching TRBD2 (5 bases). The germline V gene encodes CDR1 LNHDA and CDR2 SQIVND (reference sequence). V shed 4 bases and J shed 0 bases, with 10 bases lying between them. This CDR3 comprises 15 residues. CDR3 nucleotides: TGTGCCAGTAGTAGCGAGGGTAGCTCCTACAATGAGCAGTTCTTC. Protein: CASSSEGSSYNEQFF.

This clonotype has a handful of counts. The chain combines TRBV20-1 with TRBJ2-2; 11 bases line up with TRBD2. The trim removed 6 bases at V and 4 bases at J, leaving 10 bases unmatched. Germline CDR1 and CDR2: DFQATT and SNEGSKA (reference sequence). This CDR3 comprises 16 residues. The CDR3 nucleotides read TGCAGTGCCAAGTCTAGCGGGAGGTGGGTCACCGGGGAGCTGTTTTTT. Translation: CSAKSSGRWVTGELFF.

At least ten counts were recorded for this clonotype. V is TRBV19 and J is TRBJ2-2; 7 bases are shared with TRBD2. In germline, CDR1 is LNHDA, CDR2 SQIVND (reference sequence). V gave up 4 bases and J gave up 1 base; unmatched junction bases: 3. The length of the CDR3 is 15 residues. CDR3 in amino acids: CASSNLAGNTGELFF. As DNA, the CDR3 is TGTGCCAGTAGTAATTTAGCGGGGAACACCGGGGAGCTGTTTTTT.

The chain employs TRBV20-1 and TRBJ1-6; 8 nucleotides match TRBD1. The CDR3 loop spans 18 amino acids. Trimming cost V 3 bases and J 2 bases; bases outside gene matches: 12. The V gene's germline CDR1 is DFQATT and CDR2 SNEGSKA (reference sequence). The CDR3 coding sequence is TGCAGTGCTAGGGACCTTGGACAGGGCCTAGCCTATAATTCACCCCTCCACTTT. This sequence encodes CSARDLGQGLAYNSPLHF.

The table lists this clonotype with many counts. This chain joins TRBV5-1 and TRBJ1-5, with unresolved D. CDR1 is SGHRS and CDR2 is YFSETQ in the germline V gene. The CDR3 covers 13 residues. Trimming stripped 0 bases from V and 5 bases from J, with 6 bases between. The CDR3 DNA reads TGCGCCAGCAGCTTGGCCCCCGATCAGCCCCAGCATTTT. It codes for CASSLAPDQPQHF.

This clonotype was seen repeatedly, ten times or more. The V gene is TRBV6-1, the J gene TRBJ2-5, with TRBD2 matching 11 bases. J was trimmed by 4 bases and V by 6 bases; bases with no gene match: 10. CDR1 is MNHNS, CDR2 SASEGT, per germline. The CDR3 spans 16 residues. The CDR3 loop is CASSRLGLAVGETQYF. The CDR3 DNA sequence: TGTGCCAGCAGCCGCTTGGGACTAGCGGTCGGAGAGACCCAGTACTTC.

The chain is built from TRBV5-8 and TRBJ2-2; perhaps TRBD2 as D (6 bases). Germline CDR1 and CDR2: SGHTS and YDEGEE. CDR3 length equals 16 residues. Trimming took 4 bases from V and 5 from J, leaving 18 bases between them. In DNA form, the CDR3 reads TGTGCCAGCAGCGAACCGGGACTCCTAAATACCGGGGAGCTGTTTTTT. Its translation: CASSEPGLLNTGELFF.

Ten or more counts support this clonotype. V gene TRBV6-5 combines with J gene TRBJ2-7; TRBD1 might be the D (5 bases). Germline CDR1 reads MNHEY; CDR2 reads SVGAGI. This CDR3 region has 15 residues. Trimming pared 2 bases from V and 0 bases from J, leaving 11 bases between. CDR3 amino acids: CASSYTWGPSYEQYF. Written as DNA, the CDR3 is TGTGCCAGCAGTTACACGTGGGGCCCCTCCTACGAGCAGTACTTC.

The rearrangement uses TRBV11-2 and TRBJ2-7; D is possibly TRBD1 (6 bases). This CDR3 contains 15 residues. V gave up 2 bases and J gave up 1 base, with 12 bases separating them. The germline V gene has CDR1 SGHAT and CDR2 FQNNGV. The CDR3 DNA reads as TGTGCCAGCAGCTTAATCGCAGGACAGTCCTACGAGCAGTACTTC. Translating gives CASSLIAGQSYEQYF.

The sample holds many counts of this clonotype. V is TRBV24-1 and J is TRBJ1-5; D is possibly TRBD1 (5 bases). This CDR3 comprises 16 residues. V was trimmed by 3 bases and J by 0 bases, leaving 11 bases between them. Germline CDR1 reads KGHDR; CDR2 reads SFDVKD. CDR3: CATSDARDGSNQPQHF. The CDR3 nucleotides read TGTGCCACCAGTGATGCCCGGGACGGTAGCAATCAGCCCCAGCATTTT.